Listed below are T cell receptor beta chains from one sample, sequenced in a study of blood T cell repertoires in COVID-19. Clones were sequenced by immunoSEQ multiplex PCR, and TCRdb holds only the in-frame ones, with some missing. The data hold 200,000 to 250,000 clones, with nearly 90% observed a single time. The source material was PBMCs or T cells enriched from blood (not recorded which). The receptor source for this set is a man aged 30-40 years who had recovered from COVID-19. Each CDR3 is given with its conserved first and last residue.

15,TRBJ2-3,TRBV7-9,CASSLFSPSTDTQYF
15,TRBJ2-7,TRBV19,CASSMGGTGIYEQYF
12,TRBJ2-1,TRBV5-6,CASSSSGTEEFF
15,TRBJ1-1,TRBV14,CASSQIRGMNTEAFF
14,TRBJ1-1,TRBV10-3,CAIRYEQGGTEAFF
12,TRBJ1-2,TRBV2,CASSEATYGYTF
15,TRBJ1-5,TRBV4-1,CASSPTPGGGQPQHF
12,TRBJ1-1,TRBV14,CASSQDQGRPFF
12,TRBJ2-1,TRBV30,CAPTKSRETQFF
13,TRBJ2-7,TRBV27,CASSFIDSYEQYF
15,TRBJ2-7,TRBV6-1,CASSEALQGPYEQYF
13,TRBJ1-2,TRBV24-1,CATSDPGGDGYTF
16,TRBJ2-2,TRBV2,CASSDGGSGGTGELFF
14,TRBJ1-6,TRBV4-3,CASSQDVANSPLHF
15,TRBJ2-5,TRBV28,CASSWGPTSGETQYF
15,TRBJ1-4,TRBV4-3,CASSPGGQGHEKLFF
14,TRBJ2-3,TRBV7-2,CASSLGQGTDTQYF
13,TRBJ1-1,TRBV29-1,CSVRTGRNTEAFF
15,TRBJ1-4,TRBV18,CASSPLEVPGEKLFF
16,TRBJ2-7,TRBV5-1,CASSETDRGRPYEQYF
13,TRBJ2-7,TRBV12-3/TRBV12-4,CASSPSQRGPQYF
15,TRBJ2-7,TRBV28,CASRTTGQGAYEQYF
13,TRBJ1-5,TRBV18,CASSPTVNQPQHF
13,TRBJ1-2,TRBV4-3,CASSLTRTEGYTF
15,TRBJ2-1,TRBV9,CASSVVAGSYNEQFF
13,TRBJ2-1,TRBV11-3,CASSASGYNEQFF
15,TRBJ2-1,TRBV28,CASSPRFSSANEQFF
14,TRBJ1-2,TRBV5-1,CASSLSAGEGGYTF
17,TRBJ2-3,TRBV5-4,CASSSKSGGGVTDTQYF
14,TRBJ1-1,TRBV7-9,CASSRREMNTEAFF
14,TRBJ2-7,TRBV6-2/TRBV6-3,CASSSRAGLDEQYF
17,TRBJ1-2,TRBV4-3,CASSQESGGGTPYGYTF
15,TRBJ2-1,TRBV7-2,CASSLDAHYYNEQFF
13,TRBJ1-2,TRBV6-5,CASNGQEKYGYTF
13,TRBJ2-7,TRBV29-1,CSVLAPEGYEQYF
13,TRBJ1-1,TRBV27,CASSLGQHTEAFF
14,TRBJ1-2,TRBV5-1,CASSSSGAAGGYTF
13,TRBJ2-7,TRBV7-9,CASSLGETYEQYF
16,TRBJ1-2,TRBV15,CATSRARDIANYGYTF
12,TRBJ2-7,TRBV6-5,CASVGSSYEQYF
14,TRBJ1-3,TRBV2,CASSETEPGNTIYF
16,TRBJ2-2,TRBV5-1,CASSLQGLAVTGELFF
17,TRBJ2-3,TRBV6-1,CASSEIGTGGRYGTQYF
16,TRBJ2-1,TRBV6-2/TRBV6-3,CASSYPTSGGAFEQFF
18,TRBJ1-5,TRBV6-1,CASSGGQRPLPTEQPQHF
16,TRBJ2-1,TRBV28,CASSSIAGGYRYEQFF
14,TRBJ1-3,TRBV5-5,CASNHRGSGNTIYF
12,TRBJ2-1,TRBV27,CASSQDSYEQFF
14,TRBJ2-7,TRBV28,CASSFRGGSYEQYF
14,TRBJ2-7,TRBV5-4,CASSYREGLGEQYF
14,TRBJ2-7,TRBV7-8,CASSPRDTYYEQYF
15,TRBJ1-6,TRBV30,CAWSEAGLNNSPLHF
13,TRBJ1-5,TRBV7-2,CASSPSGNQPQHF
14,TRBJ1-2,TRBV7-2,CASSPDGGHYGYTF